One sample yielded the 22 T cell receptor beta chains listed below, sequenced in a study of Ad26.COV2.S vaccination and SARS-CoV-2 variants. Here immunoSEQ multiplex PCR was the method, and the copy in TCRdb shows in-frame clones only, minus some. In the table there are almost 400,000 clones, approximately 91% of which are singletons. The treatment is: roughly 19 received Ad26.COV2.S at low or high dose, single or two shots; about five received placebo; per-sample allocation not given. Collection of the samples took place on day 63 after the first injection of vaccine or placebo. This sample comprised peripheral blood, obtained in a trial of Ad26.COV2.S vaccine versus placebo. The receptors come from a person between 18 and 65 years old who received the Ad26.COV2.S COVID-19 vaccine or a placebo.

The V call is TRBV30, the J call TRBJ1-3, with D hard to call. The CDR3 length is 13 residues. From germline, CDR1 is GTSNPN and CDR2 SVGIG (reference sequence). Trimming took 4 bases from V and 0 from J, leaving 7 bases between them. CDR3 sequence: CAWKRSSGNTIYF. CDR3 nucleotide sequence: TGTGCCTGGAAACGGAGCTCTGGAAACACCATATATTTT.

The rearrangement links TRBV11-2 to TRBJ1-6; no clear D gene. The V end lost 5 bases, the J end lost 6 bases, and 17 bases lay between the germline ends. This CDR3 contains 16 residues. CDR1 and CDR2 from the germline V gene are SGHAT and FQNNGV. CDR3 loop: CASSQIRLGLNSPLHF. The CDR3 DNA sequence: TGTGCCAGCAGCCAGATTCGACTGGGTCTTAATTCACCCCTCCACTTT.

The rearrangement uses TRBV25-1 and TRBJ1-4; TRBD1 might be the D (5 bases). Between the trimmed V and J ends, which lost 4 bases and 8 bases, there was a span of 17 bases. Germline CDR1 MGHDK, CDR2 SYGVNS. The CDR3 has 15 amino acids. DNA for the CDR3: TGTGCCAGCAGTGCCGACACTACCCGGGGGGAAAAACTGTTTTTT. The encoded protein is CASSADTTRGEKLFF.

V gene TRBV24-1 combines with J gene TRBJ2-2; no clear D. CDR1 and CDR2 (germline): KGHDR, SFDVKD. With 4 bases removed from V and 7 bases from J, the gap between germline ends came to 12 bases. The length of the CDR3 is 14 residues. The CDR3 spells CATSESTTGGELFF. For the CDR3, the DNA is TGTGCCACCAGTGAATCGACCACGGGCGGGGAGCTGTTTTTT.

This clone appeared once. The rearrangement links TRBV5-6 to TRBJ2-7; TRBD1 aligns across 11 bases. CDR3 length: 16 amino acids. The J segment lost 6 bases and the V segment lost 4 bases, leaving 12 bases of the junction unmatched. Germline V gene sequence: CDR1 SGHDT, CDR2 YYEEEE. The CDR3 protein is CASSKIRDRGISEQYF. CDR3 DNA sequence: TGTGCCAGCAGCAAAATTCGGGACAGGGGGATTTCCGAGCAGTACTTC.

The chain uses TRBV4-1 and TRBJ1-4, with D unresolved. The CDR3 spans 15 residues. V shed 2 bases and J shed 0 bases, with 7 bases lying between them. Germline V gene lookup returns CDR1 MGHRA and CDR2 YSYEKL. The chain's CDR3 is CASSQIASTNEKLFF. In nucleotides, the CDR3 is TGCGCCAGCAGCCAAATAGCGTCAACTAATGAAAAACTGTTTTTT.

The gene calls are TRBV4-1 and TRBJ2-4; 10 positions agree with TRBD1. This CDR3 is 16 amino acids long. J was trimmed by 8 bases and V by 2 bases; bases with no gene match: 9. Germline V gene data show CDR1 as MGHRA and CDR2 as YSYEKL. CDR3 nucleotides: TGCGCCAGCAGCCAACCTCCGGGACAGGGGTCGCACATTCAGTACTTC. As protein: CASSQPPGQGSHIQYF.

The J gene is TRBJ1-2, the V gene TRBV19; D is ambiguous. V was shortened by 2 bases and J by 4 bases, with 14 bases between the two germline ends. CDR1 is LNHDA, CDR2 SQIVND, per germline (reference sequence). This CDR3 region has 15 residues. Written as DNA, the CDR3 is TGTGCCAGTAGTATAACAGCCTCCGAACCCTATGGCTACACCTTC. It is translated as CASSITASEPYGYTF.

The chain combines TRBV4-1 with TRBJ1-5; D might be TRBD1 (6 bases). Germline CDR1 reads MGHRA; CDR2 reads YSYEKL. Deletions cut 1 base from V and 2 bases from J, with 12 bases between. This CDR3 comprises 16 residues. The CDR3 reads CASSQGRGLGNQPQHF. The CDR3 DNA follows: TGCGCCAGCAGCCAAGGCAGGGGCCTGGGCAATCAGCCCCAGCATTTT.

V and J are TRBV11-3 and TRBJ2-5; no firm D call. V shed 8 bases and J shed 5 bases, with 15 bases lying between them. The CDR3 sequence is 13 residues long. Germline loops: CDR1 SGHNT, CDR2 YENEEA. DNA for the CDR3: TGTGCCAGCGCCAGGTTAGAGTCGGAGACCCAGTACTTC. Translated: CASARLESETQYF.

The rearrangement links TRBV30 to TRBJ2-2; D remains unclear. Germline assignment: CDR1 GTSNPN and CDR2 SVGIG (reference sequence). Trimming removed 1 base at V and 5 bases at J, with 11 bases between. CDR3 length equals 14 residues. The CDR3 nucleotides are TGTGCCTGGAGTGACCCCGGGCGAACCGGGGAGCTGTTTTTT. Translation: CAWSDPGRTGELFF.

This chain connects TRBV7-9 to TRBJ2-5; D not certain. The CDR3 extends over 14 amino acids. Germline V gene lookup returns CDR1 SEHNR and CDR2 FQNEAQ (reference sequence). Trimming took off 4 bases at V and 2 bases at J, with 11 bases between the two ends. Here the CDR3 reads CASSSDGKQETQYF. For the CDR3, the DNA is TGTGCCAGCAGCTCGGACGGAAAACAAGAGACCCAGTACTTC.

In DNA form, the CDR3 reads TGTGCCAGCAGTTCGGGGACTAGCGGGACCTACGAGCAGTACTTC. This encodes CASSSGTSGTYEQYF. The rearrangement joins TRBV6-5 to TRBJ2-7; the match to TRBD2 covers 13 bases. The germline V gene has CDR1 MNHEY and CDR2 SVGAGI. The CDR3 sequence is 15 residues long. V gave up 4 bases and J gave up 2 bases; unmatched junction bases: 2.

The chain is built from TRBV28 and TRBJ1-4; D gene ambiguous. Trimming pared 4 bases from V and 5 bases from J, leaving 8 bases between. The CDR3 is made up of 13 amino acids. Germline assignment: CDR1 MDHEN and CDR2 SYDVKM. CDR3: CASSSRPNEKLFF. CDR3 DNA sequence: TGTGCCAGCAGTTCTCGGCCCAATGAAAAACTGTTTTTT.

The rearrangement joins TRBV9 to TRBJ2-1; TRBD2 matches 12 bases. With V trimmed by 3 bases and J by 4 bases, 5 bases remained unmatched. CDR1 is SGDLS, CDR2 YYNGEE, per germline. The CDR3 is 16 residues long. DNA for the CDR3: TGTGCCAGCAGCGGCCTAGCGGGAGGGCCGTACAATGAGCAGTTCTTC. Its translation is CASSGLAGGPYNEQFF.

The V gene is TRBV24-1, the J gene TRBJ2-6, with 10 positions matching TRBD1. Germline V gene sequence: CDR1 KGHDR, CDR2 SFDVKD. The CDR3 runs 19 residues. J gave up 2 bases and V 4 bases, and 10 bases lay outside the gene matches. CDR3 in amino acids: CATSEGPGQGTPGANVLTF. Here the CDR3 DNA reads TGTGCCACCAGTGAGGGACCGGGACAGGGGACGCCTGGGGCCAACGTCCTGACTTTC.

The chain has TRBV5-5 and TRBJ2-7; D might be TRBD1 or TRBD2, each matching 6 bases. From germline, CDR1 is SGHKS and CDR2 YYEKEE (reference sequence). V lost 5 bases to trimming and J lost 0 bases, with 15 bases between them. The CDR3 is 15 amino acids. Here the CDR3 DNA reads TGTGCCAGCAGATCGGGGGCGCGGGTCTCCTACGAGCAGTACTTC. Its translation: CASRSGARVSYEQYF.

This chain connects TRBV4-1 to TRBJ1-2; D is undetermined. V was trimmed by 1 base and J by 5 bases, leaving 5 bases between them. CDR3 length equals 12 residues. The germline V gene encodes CDR1 MGHRA and CDR2 YSYEKL. The CDR3 here is CASSQAGYGYTF. As DNA, the CDR3 is TGCGCCAGCAGCCAAGCCGGGTATGGCTACACCTTC.

This clone has only one observation. The V call is TRBV4-3, the J call TRBJ2-3; TRBD2 aligns across 15 bases. The CDR3 loop spans 19 amino acids. Germline-derived CDR1 and CDR2 are LGHNA and YSLEER. Trimming at V came to 1 base and at J to 2 bases, leaving 7 bases not matched to a gene. The CDR3 is CASSQAPGLAGGFTDTQYF. DNA for the CDR3: TGCGCCAGCAGCCAAGCCCCGGGACTAGCGGGAGGATTCACAGATACGCAGTATTTT.

V usage is TRBV19 and J usage is TRBJ2-2; D might be TRBD2 (6 bases). Germline V gives CDR1 LNHDA, CDR2 SQIVND (reference sequence). With 5 bases removed from V and 6 bases from J, the gap between germline ends came to 10 bases. This CDR3 contains 13 residues. This CDR3 is CASSAGNPGELFF. The CDR3, as DNA: TGTGCCAGTAGTGCGGGAAATCCCGGGGAGCTGTTTTTT.

The chain couples TRBV6-5 to TRBJ1-6, with 7 nucleotides matching TRBD1. Germline V gene lookup returns CDR1 MNHEY and CDR2 SVGAGI. V was clipped by 5 bases and J by 3 bases; unmatched bases: 4. The CDR3 is 15 amino acids. In nucleotides, the CDR3 is TGTGCCAGCAGTCCCCGACAGGGCTATAATTCACCCCTCCACTTT. It yields the protein CASSPRQGYNSPLHF.

This clone has a single count. The rearrangement uses TRBV28 and TRBJ2-1; the match to TRBD2 covers 13 bases. The trim removed 6 bases at V and 3 bases at J, leaving 8 bases unmatched. This CDR3 spans 17 amino acids. Germline lookup yields CDR1 MDHEN and CDR2 SYDVKM. The chain's CDR3 is CASSPYRLAGGYNEQFF. The DNA for the CDR3 is TGTGCCAGCAGCCCGTATAGACTAGCGGGAGGCTACAATGAGCAGTTCTTC.